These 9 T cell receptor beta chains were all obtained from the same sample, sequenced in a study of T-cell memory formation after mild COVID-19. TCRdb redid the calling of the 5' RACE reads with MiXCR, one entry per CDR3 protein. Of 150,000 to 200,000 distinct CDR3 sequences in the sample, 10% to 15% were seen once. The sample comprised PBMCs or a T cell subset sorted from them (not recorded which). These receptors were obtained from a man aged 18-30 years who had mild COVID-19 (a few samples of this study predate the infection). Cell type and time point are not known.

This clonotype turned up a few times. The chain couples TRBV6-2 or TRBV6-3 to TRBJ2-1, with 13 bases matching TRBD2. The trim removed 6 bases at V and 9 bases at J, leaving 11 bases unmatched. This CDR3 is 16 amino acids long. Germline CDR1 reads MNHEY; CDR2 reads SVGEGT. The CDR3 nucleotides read TGTGCCAGCAGCTTGTCGACTAGCGGGGGGCGCAGTGAGCAGTTCTTC. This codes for CASSLSTSGGRSEQFF.

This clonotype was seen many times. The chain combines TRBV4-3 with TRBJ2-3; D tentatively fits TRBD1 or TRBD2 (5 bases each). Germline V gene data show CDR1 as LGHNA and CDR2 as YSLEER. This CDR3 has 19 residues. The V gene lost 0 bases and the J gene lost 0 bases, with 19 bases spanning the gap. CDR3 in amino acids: CASSQDRGARGISTDTQYF. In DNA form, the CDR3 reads TGCGCCAGCAGCCAAGACAGAGGGGCAAGGGGAATTAGCACAGATACGCAGTATTTT.

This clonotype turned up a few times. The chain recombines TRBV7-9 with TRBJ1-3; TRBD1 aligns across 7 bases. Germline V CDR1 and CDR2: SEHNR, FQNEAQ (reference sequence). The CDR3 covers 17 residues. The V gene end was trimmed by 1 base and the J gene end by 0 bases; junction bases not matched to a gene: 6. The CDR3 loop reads CASSLVWGQLSGNTIYF. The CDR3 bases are TGTGCCAGCAGCTTAGTATGGGGACAGCTCTCTGGAAACACCATATATTTT. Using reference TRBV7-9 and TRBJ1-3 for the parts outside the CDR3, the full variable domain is DTGVSQNPRHKITKRGQNVTFRCDPISEHNRLYWYRQTLGQGPEFLTYFQNEAQLEKSRLLSDRFSAERPKGSFSTLEIQRTEQGDSAMYLCASSLVWGQLSGNTIYFGEGSWLTVV.

CDR3 DNA sequence: TGTGCCAGCAGTCGGCTGGCAGGGTCCAAGTCACCCCTCCACTTT. It yields the protein CASSRLAGSKSPLHF. The chain recombines TRBV12-3 or TRBV12-4 with TRBJ1-6, with D possibly TRBD1 on 5 matching bases. This CDR3 spans 15 amino acids. V lost 5 bases, J lost 10 bases, and 18 bases lay in between.

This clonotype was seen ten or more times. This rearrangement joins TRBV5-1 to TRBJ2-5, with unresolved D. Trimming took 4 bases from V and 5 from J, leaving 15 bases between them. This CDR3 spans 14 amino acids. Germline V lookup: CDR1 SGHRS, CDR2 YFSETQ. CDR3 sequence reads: CASSAGLMGETQYF. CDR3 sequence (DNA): TGCGCCAGCAGCGCCGGCCTCATGGGGGAGACCCAGTACTTC.

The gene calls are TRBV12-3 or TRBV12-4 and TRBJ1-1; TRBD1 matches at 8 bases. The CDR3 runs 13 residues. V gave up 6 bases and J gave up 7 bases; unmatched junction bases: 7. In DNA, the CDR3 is TGTGCCAGCAGCCGTCAGGGGGCGAGTGAAGCTTTCTTT. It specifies CASSRQGASEAFF.

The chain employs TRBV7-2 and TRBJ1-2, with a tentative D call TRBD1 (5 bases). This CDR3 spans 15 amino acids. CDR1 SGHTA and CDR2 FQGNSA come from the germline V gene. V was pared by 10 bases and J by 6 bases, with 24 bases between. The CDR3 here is CATTTRGDPIDGYTF. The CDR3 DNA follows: TGTGCCACCACAACTCGGGGGGACCCCATCGATGGCTACACCTTC.

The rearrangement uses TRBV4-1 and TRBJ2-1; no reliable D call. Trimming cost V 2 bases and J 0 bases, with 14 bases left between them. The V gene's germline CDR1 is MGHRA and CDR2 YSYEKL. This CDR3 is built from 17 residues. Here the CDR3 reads CASSQLIPQSSYNEQFF. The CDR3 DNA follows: TGCGCCAGCAGCCAACTGATCCCCCAGTCCTCCTACAATGAGCAGTTCTTC.

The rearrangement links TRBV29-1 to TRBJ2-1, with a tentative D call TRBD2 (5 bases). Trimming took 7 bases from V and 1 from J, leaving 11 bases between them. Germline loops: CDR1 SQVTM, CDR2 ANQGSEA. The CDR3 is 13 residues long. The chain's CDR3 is CSAEGVSYNEQFF. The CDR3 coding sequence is TGCAGCGCTGAGGGTGTGTCCTACAATGAGCAGTTCTTC.